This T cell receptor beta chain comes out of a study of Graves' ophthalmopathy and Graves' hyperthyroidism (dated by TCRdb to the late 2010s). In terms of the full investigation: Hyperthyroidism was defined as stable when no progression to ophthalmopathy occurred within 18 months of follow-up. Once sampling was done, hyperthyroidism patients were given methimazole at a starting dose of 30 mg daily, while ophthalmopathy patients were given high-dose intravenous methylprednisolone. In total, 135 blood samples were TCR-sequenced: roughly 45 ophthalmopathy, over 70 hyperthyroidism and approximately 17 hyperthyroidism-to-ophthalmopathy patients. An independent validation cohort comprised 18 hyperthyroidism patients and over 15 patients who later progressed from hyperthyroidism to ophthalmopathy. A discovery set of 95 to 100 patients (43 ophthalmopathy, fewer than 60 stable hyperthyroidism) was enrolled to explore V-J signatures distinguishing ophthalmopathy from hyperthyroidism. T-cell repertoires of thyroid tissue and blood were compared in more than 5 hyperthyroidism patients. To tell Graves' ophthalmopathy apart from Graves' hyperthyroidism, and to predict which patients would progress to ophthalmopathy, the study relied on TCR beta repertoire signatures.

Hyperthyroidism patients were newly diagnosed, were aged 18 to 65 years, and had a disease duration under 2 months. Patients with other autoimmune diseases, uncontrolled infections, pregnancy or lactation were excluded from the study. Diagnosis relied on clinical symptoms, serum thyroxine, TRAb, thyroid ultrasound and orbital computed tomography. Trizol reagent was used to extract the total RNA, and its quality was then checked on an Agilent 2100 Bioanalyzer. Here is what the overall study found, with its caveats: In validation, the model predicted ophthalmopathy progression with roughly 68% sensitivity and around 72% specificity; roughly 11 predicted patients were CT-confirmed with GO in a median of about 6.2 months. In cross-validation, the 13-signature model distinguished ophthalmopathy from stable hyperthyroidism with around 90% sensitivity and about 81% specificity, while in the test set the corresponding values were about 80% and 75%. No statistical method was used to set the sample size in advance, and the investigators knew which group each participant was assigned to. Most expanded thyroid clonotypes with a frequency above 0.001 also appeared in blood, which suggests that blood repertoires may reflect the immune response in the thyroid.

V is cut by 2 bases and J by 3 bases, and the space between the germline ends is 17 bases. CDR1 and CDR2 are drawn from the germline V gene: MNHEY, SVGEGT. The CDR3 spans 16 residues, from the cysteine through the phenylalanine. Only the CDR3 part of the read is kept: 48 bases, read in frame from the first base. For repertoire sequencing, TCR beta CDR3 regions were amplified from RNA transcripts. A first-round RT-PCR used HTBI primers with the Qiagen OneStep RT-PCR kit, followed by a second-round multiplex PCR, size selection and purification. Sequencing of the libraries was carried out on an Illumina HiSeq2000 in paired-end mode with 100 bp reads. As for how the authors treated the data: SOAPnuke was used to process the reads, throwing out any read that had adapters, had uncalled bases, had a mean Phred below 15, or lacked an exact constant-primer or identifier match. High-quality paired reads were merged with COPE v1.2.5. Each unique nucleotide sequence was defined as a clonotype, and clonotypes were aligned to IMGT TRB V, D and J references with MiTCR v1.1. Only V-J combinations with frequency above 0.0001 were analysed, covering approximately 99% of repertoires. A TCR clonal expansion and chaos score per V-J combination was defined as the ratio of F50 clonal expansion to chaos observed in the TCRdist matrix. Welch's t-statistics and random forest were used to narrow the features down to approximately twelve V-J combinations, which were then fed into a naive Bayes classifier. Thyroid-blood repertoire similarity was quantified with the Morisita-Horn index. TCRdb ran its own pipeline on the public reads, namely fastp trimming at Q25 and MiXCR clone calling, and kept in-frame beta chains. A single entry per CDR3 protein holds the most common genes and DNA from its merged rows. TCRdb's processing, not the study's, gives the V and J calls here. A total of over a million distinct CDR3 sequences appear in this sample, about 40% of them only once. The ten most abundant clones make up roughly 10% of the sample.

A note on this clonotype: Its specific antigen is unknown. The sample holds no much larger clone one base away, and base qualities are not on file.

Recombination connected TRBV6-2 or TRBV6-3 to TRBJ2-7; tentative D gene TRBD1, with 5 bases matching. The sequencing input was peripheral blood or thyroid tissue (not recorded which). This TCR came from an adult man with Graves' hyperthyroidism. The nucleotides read TGTGCCAGCAGTTACAGCAGGGCCCTACCCGACTACGAGCAGTACTTC. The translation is CASSYSRALPDYEQYF.